This T cell receptor (beta chain) originates from a study of blood T cell repertoires in COVID-19. Study overall: Acute and convalescent COVID-19 samples came from the United States, Italy and Spain. T cells, B-cell-depleted T cells, or PBMCs provided the cDNA or gDNA that served as material.

The authors' processing: Cell counts per sample came from amplifying reference gene primers. The assay was immunoSEQ multiplex PCR, and TCRdb's table has in-frame clones only and misses some. The DNA gave D and trimming, while V, J and clone size come from that table. The table has over 150,000 clones, approximately 86% seen once. The CDR3 is 15 amino acids. The TCR sequence derives from a man aged 50 to 59 with active or convalescent COVID-19. The sequenced sample was peripheral blood. The J gene is TRBJ1-5, the V gene TRBV21-1; the D call TRBD1 from the table was never checked on the DNA. TRBV21-1 is labeled a pseudogene. CDR3 in amino acids: CASSKGGQGHQPQHF. CDR3 in DNA: TGTGCCAGCAGCAAAGGGGGGCAGGGTCACCAGCCCCAGCATTTT.